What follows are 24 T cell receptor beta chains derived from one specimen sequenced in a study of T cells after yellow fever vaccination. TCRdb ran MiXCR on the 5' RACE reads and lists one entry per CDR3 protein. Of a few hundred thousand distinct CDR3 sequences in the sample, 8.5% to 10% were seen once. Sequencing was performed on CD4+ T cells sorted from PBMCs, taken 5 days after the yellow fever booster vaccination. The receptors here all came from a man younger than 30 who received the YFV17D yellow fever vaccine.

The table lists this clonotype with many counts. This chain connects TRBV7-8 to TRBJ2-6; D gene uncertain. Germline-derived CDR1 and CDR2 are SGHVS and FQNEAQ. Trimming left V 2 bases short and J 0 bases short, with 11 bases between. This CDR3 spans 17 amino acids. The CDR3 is CASSLPRRYSGANVLTF. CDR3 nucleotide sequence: TGTGCCAGCAGCTTACCCCGACGGTACTCTGGGGCCAACGTCCTGACTTTC. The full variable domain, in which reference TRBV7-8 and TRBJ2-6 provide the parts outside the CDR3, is GAGVSQSPRYKVAKRGQDVALRCDPISGHVSLFWYQQALGQGPEFLTYFQNEAQLDKSGLPSDRFFAERPEGSVSTLKIQRTQQEDSAVYLCASSLPRRYSGANVLTFGAGSRLTVL.

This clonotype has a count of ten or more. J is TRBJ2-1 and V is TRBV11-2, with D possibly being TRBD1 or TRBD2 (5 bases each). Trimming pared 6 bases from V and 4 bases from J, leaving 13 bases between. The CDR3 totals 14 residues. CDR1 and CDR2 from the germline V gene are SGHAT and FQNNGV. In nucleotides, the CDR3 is TGTGCCAGCAGGAGGGAACAGGTTTACAATGAGCAGTTCTTC. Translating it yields CASRREQVYNEQFF. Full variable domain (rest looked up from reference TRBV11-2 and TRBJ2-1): EAGVAQSPRYKIIEKRQSVAFWCNPISGHATLYWYQQILGQGPKLLIQFQNNGVVDDSQLPKDRFSAERLKGVDSTLKIQPAKLEDSAVYLCASRREQVYNEQFFGPGTRLTVL.

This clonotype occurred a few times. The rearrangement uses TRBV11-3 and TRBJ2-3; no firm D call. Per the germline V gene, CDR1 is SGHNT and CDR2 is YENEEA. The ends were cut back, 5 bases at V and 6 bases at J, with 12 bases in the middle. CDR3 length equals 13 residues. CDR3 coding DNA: TGTGCCAGCAGCCCTCGCCCCGGTGATACGCAGTATTTT. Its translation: CASSPRPGDTQYF.

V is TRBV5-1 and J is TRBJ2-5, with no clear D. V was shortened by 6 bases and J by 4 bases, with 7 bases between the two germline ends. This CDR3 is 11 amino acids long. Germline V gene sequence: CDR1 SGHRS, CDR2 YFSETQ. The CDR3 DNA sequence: TGCGCCAGCAAAACCGGAGAGACCCAGTACTTC. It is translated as CASKTGETQYF.

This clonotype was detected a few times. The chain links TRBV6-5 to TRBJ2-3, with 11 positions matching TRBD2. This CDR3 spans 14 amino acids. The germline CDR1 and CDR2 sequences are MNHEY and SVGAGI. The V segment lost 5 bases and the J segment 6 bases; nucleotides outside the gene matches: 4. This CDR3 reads CASSLLAGEDTQYF. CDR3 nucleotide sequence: TGTGCCAGCAGTCTACTAGCGGGGGAGGATACGCAGTATTTT.

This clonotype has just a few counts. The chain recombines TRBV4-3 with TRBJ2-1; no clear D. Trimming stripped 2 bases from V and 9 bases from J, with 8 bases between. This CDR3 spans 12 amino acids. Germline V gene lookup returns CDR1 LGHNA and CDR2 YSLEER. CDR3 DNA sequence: TGCGCCAGCAGCCAAAGAAGGGTTGAGCAGTTCTTC. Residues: CASSQRRVEQFF.

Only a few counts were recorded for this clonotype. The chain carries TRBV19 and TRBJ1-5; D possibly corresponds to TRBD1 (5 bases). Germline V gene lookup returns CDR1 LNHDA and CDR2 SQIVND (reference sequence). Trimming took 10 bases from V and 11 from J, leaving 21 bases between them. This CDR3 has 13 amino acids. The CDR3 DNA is TGTGCCACCAAGGGCGCGGGGGTTACGACCCAGCATTTT. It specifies CATKGAGVTTQHF.

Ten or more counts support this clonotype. For the CDR3, the DNA is TGTGCCAGCAGCCAAGAACGAGTGGGTAACTATGGCTACACCTTC. Its translation is CASSQERVGNYGYTF. The V call is TRBV4-2, the J call TRBJ1-2, with D uncertain. CDR1 and CDR2 (germline): LGHNA, YNFKEQ. Trimming stripped 0 bases from V and 1 base from J, with 9 bases between. This CDR3 is built from 15 residues.

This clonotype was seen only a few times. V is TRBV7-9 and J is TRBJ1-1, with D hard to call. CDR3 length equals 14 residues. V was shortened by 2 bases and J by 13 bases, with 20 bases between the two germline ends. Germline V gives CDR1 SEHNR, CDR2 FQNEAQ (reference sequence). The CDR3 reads CASSLFSGESESFF. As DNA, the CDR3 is TGTGCCAGCAGCTTATTTAGCGGGGAGTCCGAAAGTTTCTTT.

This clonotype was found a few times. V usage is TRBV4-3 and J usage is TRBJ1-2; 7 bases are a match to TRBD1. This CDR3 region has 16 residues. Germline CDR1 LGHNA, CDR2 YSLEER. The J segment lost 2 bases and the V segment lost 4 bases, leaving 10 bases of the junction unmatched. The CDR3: CASSPVGQAVNYGYTF. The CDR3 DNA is TGCGCCAGCAGCCCGGTAGGACAGGCGGTAAACTATGGCTACACCTTC.

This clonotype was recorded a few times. The CDR3 DNA reads as TGTGCCAGCAGCCTAGGAACTAGCGGGACGGGAACGCAGTATTTT. Encoded protein: CASSLGTSGTGTQYF. The chain recombines TRBV7-6 with TRBJ2-3; 10 nucleotides match TRBD2. This CDR3 is 15 amino acids long. Germline V gene lookup returns CDR1 SGHVS and CDR2 FNYEAQ. Trimming cost V 5 bases and J 9 bases; bases outside gene matches: 11.

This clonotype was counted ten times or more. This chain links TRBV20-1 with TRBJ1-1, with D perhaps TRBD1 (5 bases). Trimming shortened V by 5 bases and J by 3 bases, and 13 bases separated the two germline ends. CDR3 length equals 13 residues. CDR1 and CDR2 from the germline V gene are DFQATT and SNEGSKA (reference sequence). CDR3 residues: CSARRDGDTEAFF. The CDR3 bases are TGCAGTGCTCGCCGGGACGGGGACACTGAAGCTTTCTTT.

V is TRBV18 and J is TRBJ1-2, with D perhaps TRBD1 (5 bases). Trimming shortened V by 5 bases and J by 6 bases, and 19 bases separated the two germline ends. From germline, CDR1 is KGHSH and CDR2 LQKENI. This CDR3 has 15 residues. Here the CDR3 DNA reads TGTGCCAGCTCAGCGCAGGGAGGGACTGCTCATGGCTACACCTTC. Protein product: CASSAQGGTAHGYTF.

As DNA, the CDR3 is TGCGCCAGCAGCTTGGAAGCGTACACTGAAGCTTTCTTT. Its protein product is CASSLEAYTEAFF. The chain links TRBV5-1 to TRBJ1-1; no firm D call. This CDR3 is 13 amino acids long. V was clipped by 0 bases and J by 3 bases, with 6 bases between them. Germline V gene sequence: CDR1 SGHRS, CDR2 YFSETQ.

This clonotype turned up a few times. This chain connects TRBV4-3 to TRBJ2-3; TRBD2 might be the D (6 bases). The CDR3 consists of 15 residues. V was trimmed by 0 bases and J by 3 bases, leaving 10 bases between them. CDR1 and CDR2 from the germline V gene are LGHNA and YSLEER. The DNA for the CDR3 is TGCGCCAGCAGCCAAGACCCAGGGACTACAGATACGCAGTATTTT. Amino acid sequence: CASSQDPGTTDTQYF.

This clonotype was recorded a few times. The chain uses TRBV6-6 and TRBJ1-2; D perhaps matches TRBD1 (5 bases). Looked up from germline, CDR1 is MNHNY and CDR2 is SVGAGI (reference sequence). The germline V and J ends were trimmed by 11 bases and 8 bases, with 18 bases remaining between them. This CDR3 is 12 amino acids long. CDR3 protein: CAAEARGGGYTF. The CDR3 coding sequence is TGTGCCGCCGAGGCAAGGGGTGGGGGCTACACCTTC.

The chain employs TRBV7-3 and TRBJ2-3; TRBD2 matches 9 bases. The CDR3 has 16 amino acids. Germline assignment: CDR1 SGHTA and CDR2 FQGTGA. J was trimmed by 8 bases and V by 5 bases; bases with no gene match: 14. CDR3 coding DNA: TGTGCCAGCAGCCTTGAACGTAGCGGGGGAGCGGGTACGCAGTATTTT. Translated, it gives CASSLERSGGAGTQYF. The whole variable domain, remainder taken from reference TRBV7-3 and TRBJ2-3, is GAGVSQTPSNKVTEKGKYVELRCDPISGHTALYWYRQSLGQGPEFLIYFQGTGAADDSGLPNDRFFAVRPEGSVSTLKIQRTERGDSAVYLCASSLERSGGAGTQYFGPGTRLTVL.

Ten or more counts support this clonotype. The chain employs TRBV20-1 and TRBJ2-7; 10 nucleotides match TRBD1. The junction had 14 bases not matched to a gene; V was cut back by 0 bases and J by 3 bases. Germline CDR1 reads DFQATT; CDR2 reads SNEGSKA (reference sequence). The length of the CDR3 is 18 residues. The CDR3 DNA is TGCAGTGCTAGAGATGACGGTTTGGGACAGGGGCCCCTCTACGAGCAGTACTTC. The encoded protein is CSARDDGLGQGPLYEQYF.

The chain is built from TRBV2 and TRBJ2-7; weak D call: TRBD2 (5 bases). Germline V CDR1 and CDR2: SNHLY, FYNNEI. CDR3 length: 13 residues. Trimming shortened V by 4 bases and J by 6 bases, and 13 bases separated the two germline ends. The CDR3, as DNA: TGTGCCAGCAGTGGAGACGGGAATGGCGAGCAGTACGTC. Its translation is CASSGDGNGEQYV.

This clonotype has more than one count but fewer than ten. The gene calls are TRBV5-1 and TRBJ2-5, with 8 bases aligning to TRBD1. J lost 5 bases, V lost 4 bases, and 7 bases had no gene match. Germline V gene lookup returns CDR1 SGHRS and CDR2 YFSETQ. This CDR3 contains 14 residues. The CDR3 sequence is CASSVGQGAETQYF. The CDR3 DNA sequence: TGCGCCAGCAGCGTCGGACAGGGAGCGGAGACCCAGTACTTC. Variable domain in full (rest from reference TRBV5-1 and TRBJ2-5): KAGVTQTPRYLIKTRGQQVTLSCSPISGHRSVSWYQQTPGQGLQFLFEYFSETQRNKGNFPGRFSGRQFSNSRSEMNVSTLELGDSALYLCASSVGQGAETQYFGPGTRLLVL.

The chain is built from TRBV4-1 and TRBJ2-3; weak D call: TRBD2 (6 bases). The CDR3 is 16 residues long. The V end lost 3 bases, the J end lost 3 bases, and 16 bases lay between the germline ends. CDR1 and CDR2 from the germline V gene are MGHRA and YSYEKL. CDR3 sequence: CASSQGTAAFTDTQYF. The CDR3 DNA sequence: TGCGCCAGCAGCCAGGGGACTGCGGCCTTTACAGATACGCAGTATTTT.

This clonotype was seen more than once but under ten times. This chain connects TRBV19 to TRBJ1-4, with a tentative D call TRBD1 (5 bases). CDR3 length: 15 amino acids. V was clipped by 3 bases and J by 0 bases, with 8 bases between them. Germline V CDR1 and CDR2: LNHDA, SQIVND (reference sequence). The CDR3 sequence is CASSMGRATNEKLFF. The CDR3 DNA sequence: TGTGCCAGTAGTATGGGGCGTGCAACTAATGAAAAACTGTTTTTT.

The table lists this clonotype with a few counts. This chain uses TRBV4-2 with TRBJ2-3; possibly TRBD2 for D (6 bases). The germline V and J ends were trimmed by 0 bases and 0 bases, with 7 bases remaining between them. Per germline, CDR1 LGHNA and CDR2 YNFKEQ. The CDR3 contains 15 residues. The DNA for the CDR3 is TGTGCCAGCAGCCAAGATCGGGGGAGCACAGATACGCAGTATTTT. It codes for CASSQDRGSTDTQYF.

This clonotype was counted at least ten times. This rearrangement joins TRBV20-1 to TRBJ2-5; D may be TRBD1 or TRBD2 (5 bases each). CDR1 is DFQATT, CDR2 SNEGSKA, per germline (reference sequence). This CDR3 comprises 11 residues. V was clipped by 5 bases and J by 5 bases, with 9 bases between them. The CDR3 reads CSAPWGETQYF. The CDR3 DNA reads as TGCAGTGCTCCTTGGGGGGAGACCCAGTACTTC.